This T cell receptor beta chain derives from a study of low-dose radiotherapy and immunotherapy resistance in tumors (dated by TCRdb to 2021 to 2024). In terms of the full investigation: Cohort 1 received 0.5 Gy per fraction every 2 weeks, with a prescribed total PTV dose of 6.5 Gy. Eight patients were included in the translational analysis, namely three from the first dose cohort plus the first five from the second dose cohort. Cohort 2 received 1 Gy per fraction every two weeks, with a total of 13 Gy over 26 weeks. Patients took aspirin 300 mg orally once daily for four cycles, starting on cycle 1 day 1. No randomization into treatment groups was done for the people taking part in the trial. Patients were given nivolumab as a 240 mg flat dose every two weeks and ipilimumab at 1 mg/kg every six weeks, with both drugs delivered intravenously. To make first-strand cDNA, Superscript III was used along with a set of TRAV- and TRBV-specific primers so that both the TCRalpha and TCRbeta chains were covered. Cyclophosphamide 200 mg/m2 was given intravenously every two weeks, one day before each radiation and immunotherapy administration.

This clonotype has more than one count but fewer than ten. No cognate antigen has been identified for it. The input lacks base qualities; no much larger clone sits a single base away. V is clipped by 6 bases and J by 5 bases, and the sequence between their germline boundaries is 13 bases long. The CDR3 contains 14 residues, cysteine and phenylalanine counted. The retained sequence is limited to the CDR3, 42 bases, with the frame set at the first base. Looking up the germline V gene yields CDR1 MRHNA and CDR2 SNTAGT. The sample's time point label, decoded: after trial treatment. In the paper's terms, the treatment or condition label means: LDRT plus nivolumab, ipilimumab, low-dose cyclophosphamide and aspirin (RACIN trial). Donors were enrolled in RACIN, a single-arm phase I dose-escalation trial in which nivolumab, ipilimumab, aspirin, low-dose cyclophosphamide and low-dose radiotherapy were combined. Eligible patients had advanced, TIL-negative solid tumors.

Sequencing took place on an Illumina HiSeq 2500. An approximately 19-cycle PCR with Phusion amplified the TCRs, pairing a constant-region primer with the adapter that was attached to the V primers. Isolated mRNA was amplified with the MessageAmp II aRNA Amplification Kit, using a roughly 15-hour in vitro transcription at 37°C. The Dynabeads mRNA DIRECT Purification Kit was used to isolate the mRNA for TCR sequencing. Indexed Illumina adapters were added in a second approximately 24-cycle Phusion PCR, and the resulting products were purified with AMPure XP beads. Regarding the original processing steps: Using custom Perl scripts, TCR sequences encoding the same protein were pooled, out-of-frame sequences were removed, and the abundance of each clonotype was computed. Any TCR sequence backed by just one read was left out of the analysis. The metrics used to describe the repertoires included Shannon entropy, Gini index, clonality, richness, and the frequency of TCRs shared between repertoires. TCRdb reran the public reads through fastp at Q25 and MiXCR, keeping productive beta chains. Identical CDR3 proteins give one entry, which carries the most common genes and DNA. TCRdb's processing, not the authors' own work, is the source of the V and J calls. Recorded for this sample are some 52,000 distinct CDR3 sequences; approximately 31% of them occurred a single time. The top ten constitute under 8.5% of the sample.

Recombination linked TRBV6-4 to TRBJ2-2; 5 matching bases give a weak D call of TRBD1. The receptor comes from a male donor with rectosigmoid adenocarcinoma. The source was PBMCs, collected after low-dose radiotherapy plus immunotherapy. The CDR3 protein is CASSPSGATGELFF. At the DNA level, the sequence is TGTGCCAGCAGCCCCTCTGGGGCTACCGGGGAGCTGTTTTTT.